This TCR beta chain was identified in a study of T cells after yellow fever vaccination. Study as a whole: Fractions containing few cells were prepared with SMART-Seq v4 Ultra Low Input.

Findings and limits, study-wide: Highly abundant clonotypes carried over from the bulk population could end up in FACS-sorted repertoires as contaminants. Researchers report a weaker secondary response that nonetheless peaked faster, day 5 versus 15. Reappearance after the booster was seen for most primary-vaccination clones, at 95% to 97% CD4 and more than 80% CD8.

TCRdb independently ran MiXCR on the 5' RACE reads; one entry per CDR3 protein. This table holds some 340,000 distinct CDR3 sequences, around 10% found once. Points on this clonotype: Antigen specificity is unknown.

The V gene lost 6 bases and the J gene lost 7 bases, with 9 bases spanning the gap. The CDR3 is made up of 12 amino acids. Germline loops: CDR1 SNHLY, CDR2 FYNNEI. The chain carries TRBV2 and TRBJ1-4; D is uncertain. This receptor was taken from a man between 18 and 35 years old who received the YFV17D yellow fever vaccine. The sequencing used CD4+ T cells sorted from PBMCs, collected 45 days after the yellow fever booster vaccination. In DNA form, the CDR3 reads TGTGCCAGCAGGGGGTCAGGTGAAAAACTGTTTTTT. This codes for CASRGSGEKLFF.